Following are 29 T cell receptor beta chains from one sample sequenced in a study of vaccination effects on CD4 cells after COVID-19. Sequencing was performed with immunoSEQ multiplex PCR; in TCRdb, only in-frame clones are kept and a portion is missing. The sample carries some 61,000 clones, around three quarters recorded once. Viral peptide pool expansion of antigen-specific CD4+ T cells preceded sequencing in the ViraFEST assay. Culture lasted about nine days before CD4+ T cell isolation. Subjects were given two BNT162b2 or mRNA-1273 vaccine doses. Their antigen targets remain unknown. Sequences were derived from CD4+ T cells from PBMCs cultured with HCoV-OC43 spike peptides, sampled after COVID-19 vaccination. The subset was: HCoV-OC43 spike overlapping peptide pool stimulation. The receptors were sampled from a human donor who received a COVID-19 vaccine.

The CDR3 is CASRPTPPRANEQFF. DNA of the CDR3: TGTGCCAGCAGACCTACACCACCTAGGGCCAATGAGCAGTTCTTC. V usage is TRBV28 and J usage is TRBJ2-1; D unresolved. V lost 6 bases and J 6 bases, leaving 18 bases between the germline ends. Per the germline V gene, CDR1 is MDHEN and CDR2 is SYDVKM. The CDR3 is 15 residues long.

The J gene is TRBJ2-5, the V gene TRBV18, with D perhaps matching TRBD1 (5 bases). The germline V gene encodes CDR1 KGHSH and CDR2 LQKENI. Trimming took off 2 bases at V and 0 bases at J, with 10 bases between the two ends. CDR3 length equals 15 residues. The CDR3 DNA sequence: TGTGCCAGCTCACCATCAAAGGGGTACCAAGAGACCCAGTACTTC. This sequence encodes CASSPSKGYQETQYF. Drawing the rest from reference TRBV18 and TRBJ2-5, the complete variable domain is NAGVMQNPRHLVRRRGQEARLRCSPMKGHSHVYWYRQLPEEGLKFMVYLQKENIIDESGMPKERFSAEFPKEGPSILRIQQVVRGDSAAYFCASSPSKGYQETQYFGPGTRLLVL.

The chain combines TRBV27 with TRBJ1-5; D is possibly TRBD1 (6 bases). Trimming took 5 bases from V and 2 from J, leaving 13 bases between them. Germline values: CDR1 MNHEY, CDR2 SMNVEV (reference sequence). The CDR3 extends over 15 amino acids. CDR3 nucleotide sequence: TGTGCCAGCAGTCCCTTGGGGGCCGGCAATCAGCCCCAGCATTTT. Translation: CASSPLGAGNQPQHF.

CDR3 sequence: CASSRSLSNQPQHF. The CDR3 nucleotides read TGCGCCAGCAGTCGGAGCCTTAGCAATCAGCCCCAGCATTTT. The V gene is TRBV10-2, the J gene TRBJ1-5; D gene ambiguous. Looked up from germline, CDR1 is WSHSY and CDR2 is SAAADI. There are 14 residues in the CDR3. With 5 bases removed from V and 0 bases from J, the gap between germline ends came to 8 bases.

CDR3 coding DNA: TGTGCCACCAGCAGACTAGCGGGGGCATTCGAGACCCAGTACTTC. Protein sequence: CATSRLAGAFETQYF. V and J are TRBV15 and TRBJ2-5; 10 nucleotides align to TRBD2. The CDR3 spans 15 residues. The V gene's germline CDR1 is LNHNV and CDR2 YYDKDF (reference sequence). V lost 2 bases and J lost 5; bases outside the gene matches: 5.

This clone occurred a few times. The chain employs TRBV28 and TRBJ1-4; TRBD1 is a possible D gene (5 bases). Trimming left V 2 bases short and J 10 bases short, with 14 bases between. Germline values: CDR1 MDHEN, CDR2 SYDVKM. CDR3 length: 14 residues. In DNA, the CDR3 is TGTGCCAGCAGTTTAAGCGGGCAGGGTCTAAAACTGTTTTTT. It yields the protein CASSLSGQGLKLFF.

This clone appeared once. The rearrangement links TRBV19 to TRBJ2-2; 8 bases are shared with TRBD2. Germline loops: CDR1 LNHDA, CDR2 SQIVND (reference sequence). This CDR3 is built from 16 residues. V shed 5 bases and J 4 bases; nucleotides not matched to a gene: 9. The CDR3 reads CASSGQRGPPTGELFF. DNA of the CDR3: TGTGCCAGTAGTGGTCAGCGGGGGCCCCCCACCGGGGAGCTGTTTTTT.

The chain combines TRBV4-1 with TRBJ2-2; maybe TRBD1 (6 bases). The V gene's germline CDR1 is MGHRA and CDR2 YSYEKL. V was shortened by 4 bases and J by 6 bases, with 12 bases between the two germline ends. The CDR3 length is 14 residues. CDR3: CASSREQGAGELFF. The CDR3 DNA sequence: TGCGCCAGCAGCCGCGAACAGGGAGCCGGGGAGCTGTTTTTT.

The chain is built from TRBV9 and TRBJ1-6; possibly TRBD1 for D (5 bases). V was clipped by 7 bases and J by 7 bases, with 15 bases between them. The CDR3 sequence is 14 residues long. CDR1 and CDR2 (germline): SGDLS, YYNGEE. The CDR3 DNA reads TGTGCCAGCGGTCCGGGACGGGTGAATTCACCCCTCCACTTT. This sequence encodes CASGPGRVNSPLHF.

This clone has just one count. The chain joins TRBV6-6 to TRBJ1-1, with TRBD1 identical over 10 bases. From germline, CDR1 is MNHNY and CDR2 SVGAGI (reference sequence). This CDR3 has 16 residues. V lost 6 bases, J lost 4 bases, and 11 bases stayed unmatched. CDR3 in amino acids: CASSHRTGGPVTEAFF. The CDR3 DNA reads TGTGCCAGCAGCCACCGGACAGGGGGACCCGTCACTGAAGCTTTCTTT.

The rearrangement uses TRBV12-3 or TRBV12-4 and TRBJ1-2, with 7 nucleotides matching TRBD1. V dropped 6 bases and J dropped 5; count of bases not matched to a gene: 6. This CDR3 has 13 residues. The CDR3 region has the DNA TGTGCCAGCAGCCCTGACAGGGAGTATGGCTACACCTTC. Its translation is CASSPDREYGYTF.

The chain couples TRBV5-4 to TRBJ1-2; 10 nucleotides align to TRBD1. The length of the CDR3 is 15 residues. The V segment lost 4 bases and the J segment 6 bases; nucleotides outside the gene matches: 9. Germline CDR1 SGHNT, CDR2 YYREEE (reference sequence). The CDR3: CASSRRDRGIHGYTF. CDR3 sequence (DNA): TGTGCCAGCAGCCGAAGGGACAGGGGTATCCATGGCTACACCTTC.

This chain connects TRBV28 to TRBJ1-2, with D perhaps matching TRBD1 (5 bases). Trimming removed 6 bases from V and 7 bases from J, with 15 bases in between. CDR1 and CDR2 from the germline V gene are MDHEN and SYDVKM. CDR3 length: 13 residues. CDR3: CASRVSTQGGYTF. CDR3 DNA sequence: TGTGCCAGCAGGGTCTCCACCCAGGGTGGCTACACCTTC.

The V gene is TRBV7-3, the J gene TRBJ2-2; 9 bases agree with TRBD2. This CDR3 has 16 residues. V shed 5 bases and J 3 bases; nucleotides not matched to a gene: 7. CDR1 and CDR2 (germline): SGHTA, FQGTGA. In nucleotides, the CDR3 is TGTGCCAGCAGCGCACAACCTAGCGGGGACACCGGGGAGCTGTTTTTT. It codes for CASSAQPSGDTGELFF.

The DNA for the CDR3 is TGTGCCAGCAGTTACGCCCTAGCGGGGGGGCCGGAGACCCAGTACTTC. Encoded protein: CASSYALAGGPETQYF. The gene calls are TRBV6-5 and TRBJ2-5; 12 nucleotides agree with TRBD2. CDR3 length: 16 residues. Germline lookup yields CDR1 MNHEY and CDR2 SVGAGI. The V and J ends lost 2 bases and 5 bases, in that order; junction bases with no gene match: 6.

This chain uses TRBV3-1 (or the pseudogene TRBV3-2) with TRBJ1-4; no clear D. Trimming left V 1 base short and J 7 bases short, with 10 bases between. The length of the CDR3 is 14 residues. Germline V gene data show CDR1 as LGHDT and CDR2 as YNNKEL (reference sequence). CDR3 amino acids: CASSQGRGPEKLFF. As DNA, the CDR3 is TGTGCCAGCAGCCAAGGAAGAGGACCTGAAAAACTGTTTTTT.

The chain uses TRBV11-2 and TRBJ2-5, with D hard to call. Germline loops: CDR1 SGHAT, CDR2 FQNNGV. The germline V and J ends were trimmed by 0 bases and 5 bases, with 16 bases remaining between them. The length of the CDR3 is 16 residues. CDR3: CASSLDRAVRWETQYF. The CDR3 DNA sequence: TGTGCCAGCAGCTTAGATCGTGCAGTTAGGTGGGAGACCCAGTACTTC.

CDR3 in amino acids: CATSDFMRDRSTDTQYF. Here the CDR3 DNA reads TGTGCCACCAGTGATTTTATGAGAGACCGTAGCACAGATACGCAGTATTTT. The V and J genes are TRBV24-1 and TRBJ2-3, with unresolved D. This CDR3 spans 17 amino acids. Germline loops: CDR1 KGHDR, CDR2 SFDVKD. V gave up 1 base and J gave up 0 bases, with 13 bases separating them.

The chain combines TRBV2 with TRBJ1-3; no reliable D call. Germline loops: CDR1 SNHLY, CDR2 FYNNEI. Deletions cut 6 bases from V and 4 bases from J, with 10 bases between. This CDR3 has 13 residues. This chain's CDR3 is CASRGSAGNTIYF. In nucleotides, the CDR3 is TGTGCCAGCAGGGGGTCGGCAGGAAACACCATATATTTT.

This clone was detected only once. The CDR3 DNA is TGTGCCAGCTCTCTTAAAGGACAGGGCGGGAACACTGAAGCTTTCTTT. The encoded protein is CASSLKGQGGNTEAFF. The chain couples TRBV18 to TRBJ1-1; TRBD1 matches at 8 bases. Looked up from germline, CDR1 is KGHSH and CDR2 is LQKENI. J was trimmed by 1 base and V by 6 bases; bases with no gene match: 10. The CDR3 covers 16 residues.

This clone was seen a few times. The V and J genes are TRBV7-6 and TRBJ2-2; no clear D gene. Per the germline V gene, CDR1 is SGHVS and CDR2 is FNYEAQ. The CDR3 totals 14 residues. V was pared by 1 base and J by 1 base, with 4 bases between. DNA of the CDR3: TGTGCCAGCAGCTTAGTCCGGAACACCGGGGAGCTGTTTTTT. Its protein is CASSLVRNTGELFF.

The genes are TRBV6-1 and TRBJ2-7; no definite D call. Between the trimmed V and J ends, which lost 5 bases and 5 bases, there was a span of 16 bases. CDR3 length: 14 amino acids. The germline V gene encodes CDR1 MNHNS and CDR2 SASEGT. The CDR3 sequence is CASSSRHLGDEQYV. The DNA of the CDR3 is TGTGCCAGCAGTTCACGACATTTAGGTGACGAGCAGTACGTC.

J is TRBJ2-1 and V is TRBV5-1, with TRBD1 matching over 9 bases. J was trimmed by 0 bases and V by 4 bases; bases with no gene match: 14. CDR3 length: 19 amino acids. Per germline, CDR1 SGHRS and CDR2 YFSETQ. CDR3 nucleotides: TGCGCCAGCAGCAGGGGACAGGGTGGGGGGGCCCTCTCCTACAATGAGCAGTTCTTC. It specifies CASSRGQGGGALSYNEQFF.

CDR3 protein: CASRGTGGEQYV. As DNA, the CDR3 is TGCGCCAGCAGGGGGACAGGGGGCGAGCAGTACGTC. The gene calls are TRBV5-1 and TRBJ2-7, with 11 positions matching TRBD1. The CDR3 spans 12 residues. V lost 5 bases and J lost 6; bases outside the gene matches: 1. The germline CDR1 and CDR2 sequences are SGHRS and YFSETQ.

This sequence joins TRBV5-1 and TRBJ2-3, with D possibly matching TRBD2 (7 bases). Germline-derived CDR1 and CDR2 are SGHRS and YFSETQ. V lost 4 bases and J lost 1, with 16 bases in between. The CDR3 has 16 residues. This chain's CDR3 is CASSRLGGRGTDTQYF. The CDR3 bases are TGCGCCAGCAGCCGGCTCGGGGGGCGAGGCACAGATACGCAGTATTTT.

The chain joins TRBV7-8 to TRBJ2-2; 7 bases agree with TRBD1. CDR1 SGHVS and CDR2 FQNEAQ come from the germline V gene. V shed 4 bases, J shed 3 bases, and the junction held 5 bases outside the gene matches. This CDR3 region has 15 residues. The CDR3: CASSSKQGHTGELFF. The DNA for the CDR3 is TGTGCCAGCAGCTCAAAACAGGGGCACACCGGGGAGCTGTTTTTT. Using reference TRBV7-8 and TRBJ2-2 for the parts outside the CDR3, the full variable domain is GAGVSQSPRYKVAKRGQDVALRCDPISGHVSLFWYQQALGQGPEFLTYFQNEAQLDKSGLPSDRFFAERPEGSVSTLKIQRTQQEDSAVYLCASSSKQGHTGELFFGEGSRLTVL.

The chain carries TRBV19 and TRBJ1-1; no definite D call. The CDR3 loop spans 16 amino acids. Trimming left V 9 bases short and J 0 bases short, with 20 bases between. Per germline, CDR1 LNHDA and CDR2 SQIVND (reference sequence). The CDR3 loop is CASSGTPYPMNTEAFF. The CDR3 DNA is TGTGCCAGCTCAGGAACGCCCTATCCAATGAACACTGAAGCTTTCTTT.

This chain links TRBV18 with TRBJ1-4; maybe TRBD1 (5 bases). The CDR3 contains 16 residues. CDR1 is KGHSH and CDR2 is LQKENI in the germline V gene. V gave up 2 bases and J gave up 0 bases, with 10 bases separating them. This chain's CDR3 is CASSPKQASTNEKLFF. DNA of the CDR3: TGTGCCAGCTCACCAAAACAGGCTTCAACTAATGAAAAACTGTTTTTT.

The rearrangement uses TRBV25-1 and TRBJ1-6; no clear D gene. The germline V gene has CDR1 MGHDK and CDR2 SYGVNS. V was clipped by 3 bases and J by 7 bases, with 4 bases between them. CDR3 size: 12 residues. The CDR3 DNA is TGTGCCAGCAGTGATTTGAATTCACCCCTCCACTTT. Translated, it gives CASSDLNSPLHF.